The 10 T cell receptor beta chains below all came from one sample that was sequenced in a study of cytomegalovirus exposure and HLA in healthy donors. PCR amplification relied on 60 Vbeta primers (plus 13 Jbeta primers). The protocol was immunoSEQ multiplex PCR, while the TCRdb copy is restricted to in-frame clones and leaves out a portion. The table records about 140,000 clones, about 75% of them present only once. Material for sequencing was PBMCs. The origin of the receptors is a woman aged 40 to 50 in good health and CMV-seronegative.

The chain couples TRBV6-5 to TRBJ1-1, with 9 bases lining up with TRBD1. Germline V gene data show CDR1 as MNHEY and CDR2 as SVGAGI. The junction had 4 bases not matched to a gene; V was cut back by 8 bases and J by 0 bases. The CDR3 has 14 residues. CDR3 sequence reads: CASSTGGLNTEAFF. CDR3 coding DNA: TGTGCCAGCTCCACAGGGGGCCTGAACACTGAAGCTTTCTTT.

This clone was seen more than once but under ten times. The chain is built from TRBV6-5 and TRBJ1-1, with a weak D call TRBD1 (5 bases). The CDR3 runs 14 residues. V was clipped by 0 bases and J by 7 bases, with 12 bases between them. The V gene's germline CDR1 is MNHEY and CDR2 SVGAGI. The CDR3, as DNA: TGTGCCAGCAGTTACTCTCCAGGGTTTGGTGAAGCTTTCTTT. This gives the protein CASSYSPGFGEAFF.

The CDR3 DNA follows: TGTGCCAGCAGTGACTTGTGGGCAGGGAATGAAGCTTTCTTT. This translates into CASSDLWAGNEAFF. The V gene is TRBV6-1, the J gene TRBJ1-1, with a tentative D call TRBD1 (5 bases). V was shortened by 3 bases and J by 7 bases, with 15 bases between the two germline ends. The CDR3 extends over 14 amino acids. Germline V lookup: CDR1 MNHNS, CDR2 SASEGT.

V usage is TRBV5-1 and J usage is TRBJ2-2; 9 nucleotides line up with TRBD1. Germline loops: CDR1 SGHRS, CDR2 YFSETQ. After removal of 4 bases from V and 7 bases from J, the junction contained 5 bases not matched to a gene. The CDR3 loop spans 14 amino acids. Here the CDR3 reads CASSPQGAGGELFF. CDR3 DNA sequence: TGCGCCAGCAGCCCACAGGGGGCGGGCGGGGAGCTGTTTTTT.

This clone turned up a few times. This chain links TRBV27 with TRBJ2-7, with 8 bases lining up with TRBD1. V was pared by 1 base and J by 7 bases, with 12 bases of the junction left unmatched. The CDR3 loop spans 16 amino acids. In germline, CDR1 is MNHEY, CDR2 SMNVEV (reference sequence). DNA of the CDR3: TGTGCCAGCAGTTTATGGGGGGACAGGCCCCAAGGGGAGCAGTACTTC. This gives the protein CASSLWGDRPQGEQYF.

The chain recombines TRBV7-9 with TRBJ2-3; the match to TRBD2 covers 9 bases. This CDR3 contains 15 residues. The germline CDR1 and CDR2 sequences are SEHNR and FQNEAQ (reference sequence). V gave up 5 bases and J gave up 2 bases; unmatched junction bases: 5. CDR3 protein: CASSAGTSFTDTQYF. CDR3 in DNA: TGTGCCAGCAGCGCCGGGACTAGCTTCACAGATACGCAGTATTTT.

The J gene is TRBJ2-3, the V gene TRBV25-1; D possibly corresponds to TRBD2 (6 bases). Germline V gives CDR1 MGHDK, CDR2 SYGVNS. This CDR3 has 15 amino acids. V was cut by 1 base and J by 3 bases, with 11 bases left in between. This CDR3 is CASSEFGGLTDTQYF. The CDR3 DNA is TGTGCCAGCAGTGAATTCGGGGGTCTGACAGATACGCAGTATTTT.

The chain recombines TRBV19 with TRBJ2-6, with TRBD1 as a possible D gene (6 bases). The CDR3 is made up of 15 amino acids. The V gene's germline CDR1 is LNHDA and CDR2 SQIVND (reference sequence). Trimming cost V 5 bases and J 0 bases, with 8 bases left between them. The CDR3 sequence: CASSWTVSGANVLTF. Here the CDR3 DNA reads TGTGCCAGTAGTTGGACAGTCTCTGGGGCCAACGTCCTGACTTTC.

This chain uses TRBV28 with TRBJ2-2; D perhaps matches TRBD2 (6 bases). Trimming took off 8 bases at V and 3 bases at J, with 10 bases between the two ends. This CDR3 is built from 13 residues. Germline V lookup: CDR1 MDHEN, CDR2 SYDVKM. CDR3 residues: CASHPGDTGELFF. CDR3 in DNA: TGTGCCAGCCACCCGGGGGACACCGGGGAGCTGTTTTTT.

This clone was observed a single time. The chain uses TRBV27 and TRBJ2-3, with D perhaps TRBD2 (5 bases). Germline CDR1 MNHEY, CDR2 SMNVEV (reference sequence). V was cut by 5 bases and J by 6 bases, with 9 bases left in between. This CDR3 has 12 residues. CDR3 sequence (DNA): TGTGCCAGCAGTGCGGACTTTGATACGCAGTATTTT. It is translated as CASSADFDTQYF.